This TCR beta chain was identified during a study of blood T cell repertoires in COVID-19. For the study at large: COVID-19 samples from acute and convalescent phases originated in the United States, Italy and Spain.

Clones were read by immunoSEQ multiplex PCR, and TCRdb kept only the in-frame ones, dropping some. Among 250,000 to 350,000 clones listed, about 89% were seen once. Trimming cost V 4 bases and J 5 bases; bases outside gene matches: 7. Germline CDR1 MGHRA, CDR2 YSYEKL. The CDR3 runs 16 residues. This clone was seen a few times. This receptor was obtained from a woman in her 40s who had recovered from COVID-19. Specimen: peripheral blood. The genes are TRBV4-1 and TRBJ2-5, with 13 bases that match TRBD2. CDR3 amino acids: CASSPGLAGAGETQYF. CDR3 in DNA: TGCGCCAGCAGCCCCGGACTAGCGGGAGCGGGGGAGACCCAGTACTTC.